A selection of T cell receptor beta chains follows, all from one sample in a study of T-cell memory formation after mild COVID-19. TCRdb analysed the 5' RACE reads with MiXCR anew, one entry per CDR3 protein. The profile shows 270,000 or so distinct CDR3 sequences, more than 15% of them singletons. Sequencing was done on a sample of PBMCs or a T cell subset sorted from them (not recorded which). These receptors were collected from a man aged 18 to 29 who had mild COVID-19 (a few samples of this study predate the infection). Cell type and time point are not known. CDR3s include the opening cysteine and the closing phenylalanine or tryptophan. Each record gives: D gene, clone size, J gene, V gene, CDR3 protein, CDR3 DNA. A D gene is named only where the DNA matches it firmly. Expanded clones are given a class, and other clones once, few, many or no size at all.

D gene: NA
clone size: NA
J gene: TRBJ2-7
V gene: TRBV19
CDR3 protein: CASSMNRAYEQYF
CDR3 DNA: TGTGCCAGTAGTATGAACAGGGCCTACGAGCAGTACTTC

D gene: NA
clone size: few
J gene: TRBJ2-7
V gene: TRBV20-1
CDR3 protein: CSAEQSYEQYF
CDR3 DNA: TGCAGTGCTGAACAGAGCTACGAGCAGTACTTC

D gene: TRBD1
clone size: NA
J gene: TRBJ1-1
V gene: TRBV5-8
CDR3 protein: CASSYPGQAVTEAFF
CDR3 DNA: TGTGCCAGCAGCTATCCGGGACAGGCGGTCACTGAAGCTTTCTTT

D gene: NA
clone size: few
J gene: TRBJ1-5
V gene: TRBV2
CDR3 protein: CASSESTVQPQHF
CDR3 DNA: TGTGCCAGCAGTGAATCTACGGTGCAGCCCCAGCATTTT

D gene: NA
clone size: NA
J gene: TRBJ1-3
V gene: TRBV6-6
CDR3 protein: CASSYPGAGNTIYF
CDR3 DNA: TGTGCCAGCAGTTACCCGGGAGCTGGAAACACCATATATTTT

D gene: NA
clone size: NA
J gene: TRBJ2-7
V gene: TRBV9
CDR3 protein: CASSVSQDTYEQYF
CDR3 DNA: TGTGCCAGCAGCGTAAGTCAGGACACCTACGAGCAGTACTTC

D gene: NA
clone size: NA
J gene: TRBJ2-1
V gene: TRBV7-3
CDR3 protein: CASSLTRDSFSNEQFF
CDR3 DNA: TGTGCCAGCAGCTTAACTCGGGACTCCTTCTCCAACGAGCAGTTCTTC

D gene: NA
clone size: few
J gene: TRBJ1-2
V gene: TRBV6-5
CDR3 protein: CASSYSVGSNYGYTF
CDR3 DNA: TGTGCCAGCAGTTACTCCGTCGGGTCTAACTATGGCTACACCTTC

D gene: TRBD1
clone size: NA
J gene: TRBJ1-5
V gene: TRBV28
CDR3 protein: CASSFRDRVYQPQHF
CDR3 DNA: TGTGCCAGCAGTTTCAGAGACAGGGTATATCAGCCCCAGCATTTT

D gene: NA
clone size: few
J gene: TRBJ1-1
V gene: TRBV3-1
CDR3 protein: CASSFFRDGTEAFF
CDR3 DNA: TGTGCCAGCAGCTTCTTCAGGGATGGAACTGAAGCTTTCTTT

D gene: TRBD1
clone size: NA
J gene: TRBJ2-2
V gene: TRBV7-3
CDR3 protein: CASSPSGTAGKNTGELFF
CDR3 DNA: TGTGCCAGCAGCCCCTCCGGGACAGCCGGAAAGAACACCGGGGAGCTGTTTTTT

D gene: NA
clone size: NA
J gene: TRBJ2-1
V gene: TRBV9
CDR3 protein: CASSVAAHEQFF
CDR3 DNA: TGTGCCAGCAGCGTAGCAGCCCATGAGCAGTTCTTC

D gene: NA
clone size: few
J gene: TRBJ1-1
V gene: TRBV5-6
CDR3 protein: CASSVSNSPTEAFF
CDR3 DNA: TGTGCCAGCAGCGTCAGTAACAGCCCCACTGAAGCTTTCTTT

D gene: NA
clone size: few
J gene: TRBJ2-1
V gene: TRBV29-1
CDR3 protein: CSVDSGYNEQFF
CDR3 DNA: TGCAGCGTTGATTCGGGATACAATGAGCAGTTCTTC

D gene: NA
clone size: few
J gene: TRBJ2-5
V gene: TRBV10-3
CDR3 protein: CAISPEVAKETQYF
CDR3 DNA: TGTGCCATCAGCCCGGAGGTCGCTAAAGAGACCCAGTACTTC

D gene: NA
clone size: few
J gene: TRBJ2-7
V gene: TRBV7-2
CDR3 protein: CASSPSGALGYEQYF
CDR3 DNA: TGTGCCAGCAGCCCTAGTGGGGCGTTAGGATACGAGCAGTACTTC

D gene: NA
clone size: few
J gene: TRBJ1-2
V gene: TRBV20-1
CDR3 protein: CSARDGYTF
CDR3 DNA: TGCAGTGCTAGAGACGGCTACACCTTC

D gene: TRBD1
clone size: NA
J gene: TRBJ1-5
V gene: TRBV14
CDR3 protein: CASSYRGPWRRNQPQHF
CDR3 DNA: TGTGCCAGCAGCTACAGGGGCCCGTGGCGGCGCAATCAGCCCCAGCATTTT

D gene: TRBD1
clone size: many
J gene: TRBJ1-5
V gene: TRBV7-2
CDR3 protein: CASSLAAGGNNQPQHF
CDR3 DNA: TGTGCCAGCAGCTTAGCGGCAGGGGGCAACAATCAGCCCCAGCATTTT

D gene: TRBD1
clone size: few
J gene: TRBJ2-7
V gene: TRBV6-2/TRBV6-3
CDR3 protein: CASSYSGQADYEQYF
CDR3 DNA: TGTGCCAGCAGTTACTCGGGACAGGCCGACTACGAGCAGTACTTC

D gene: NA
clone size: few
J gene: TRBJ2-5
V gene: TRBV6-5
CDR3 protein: CASSYLGAGGETQYF
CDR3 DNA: TGTGCCAGCAGTTACCTCGGGGCCGGGGGCGAGACCCAGTACTTC

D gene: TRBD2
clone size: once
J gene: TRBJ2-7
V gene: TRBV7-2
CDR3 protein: CASSSGLEEYF
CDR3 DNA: TGTGCCAGCAGCTCTGGACTAGAGGAGTACTTC

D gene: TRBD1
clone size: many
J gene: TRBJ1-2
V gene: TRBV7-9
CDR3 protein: CASSPWTGSYGYTF
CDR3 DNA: TGTGCCAGCAGCCCGTGGACAGGATCTTATGGCTACACCTTC

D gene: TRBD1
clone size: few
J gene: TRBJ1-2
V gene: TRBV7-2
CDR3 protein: CASSTRDRVYGYTF
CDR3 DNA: TGTGCCAGCAGCACGCGGGACAGGGTCTATGGCTACACCTTC

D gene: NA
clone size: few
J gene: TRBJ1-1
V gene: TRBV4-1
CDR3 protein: CASSQDFTDYTEAFF
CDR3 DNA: TGCGCCAGCAGCCAAGATTTCACCGATTACACTGAAGCTTTCTTT

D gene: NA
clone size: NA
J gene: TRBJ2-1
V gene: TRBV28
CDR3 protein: CASNTASYNEQFF
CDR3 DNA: TGTGCCAGCAACACCGCCTCCTACAATGAGCAGTTCTTC

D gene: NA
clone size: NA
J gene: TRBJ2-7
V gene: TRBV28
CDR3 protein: CASSKPGGISEQYF
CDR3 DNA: TGTGCCAGCAGTAAGCCTGGCGGAATCTCCGAGCAGTACTTC

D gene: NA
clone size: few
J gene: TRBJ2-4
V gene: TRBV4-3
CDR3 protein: CASSQDPGLNIQYF
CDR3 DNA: TGCGCCAGCAGCCAAGATCCGGGATTAAACATTCAGTACTTC

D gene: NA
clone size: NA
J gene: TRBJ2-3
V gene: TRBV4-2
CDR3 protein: CASSQGIQGELTDTQYF
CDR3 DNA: TGTGCCAGCAGCCAAGGCATCCAGGGAGAGTTAACAGATACGCAGTATTTT

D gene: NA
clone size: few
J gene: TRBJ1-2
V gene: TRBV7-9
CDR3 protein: CASSGRVPLDYGYTF
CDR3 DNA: TGTGCCAGCAGTGGCAGGGTCCCCTTAGACTATGGCTACACCTTC

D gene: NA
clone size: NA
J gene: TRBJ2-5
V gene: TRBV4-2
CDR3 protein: CASSQDWDSQETQYF
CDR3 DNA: TGTGCCAGCAGCCAAGATTGGGACTCCCAAGAGACCCAGTACTTC

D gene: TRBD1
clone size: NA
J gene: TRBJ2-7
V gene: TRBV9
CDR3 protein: CASSVGGQGAEQYF
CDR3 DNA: TGTGCCAGCAGCGTAGGGGGACAGGGCGCCGAGCAGTACTTC

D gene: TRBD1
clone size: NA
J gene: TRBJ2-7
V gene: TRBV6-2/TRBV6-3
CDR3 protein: CASSYHRGYEQYF
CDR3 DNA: TGTGCCAGCAGTTATCACAGGGGCTACGAGCAGTACTTC

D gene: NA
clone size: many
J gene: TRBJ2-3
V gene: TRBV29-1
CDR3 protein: CSVSRGRGTDTQYF
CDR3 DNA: TGCAGCGTTTCAAGGGGGAGGGGCACAGATACGCAGTATTTT

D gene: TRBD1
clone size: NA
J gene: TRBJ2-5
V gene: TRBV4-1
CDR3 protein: CASSHPETGEETQYF
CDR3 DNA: TGCGCCAGCAGCCACCCAGAGACAGGGGAAGAGACCCAGTACTTC

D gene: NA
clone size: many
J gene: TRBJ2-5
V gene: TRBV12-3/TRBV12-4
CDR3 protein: CASSGTFPQETQYF
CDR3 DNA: TGTGCCAGCAGTGGAACCTTCCCTCAAGAGACCCAGTACTTC

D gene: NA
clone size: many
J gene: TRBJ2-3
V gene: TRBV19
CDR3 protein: CASSPGSSTDTQYF
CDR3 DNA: TGTGCCAGTAGCCCGGGGTCTAGCACAGATACGCAGTATTTT

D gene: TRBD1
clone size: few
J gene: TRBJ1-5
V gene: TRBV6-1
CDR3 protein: CAIRLTGGGPPQHF
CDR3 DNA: TGTGCCATCCGCCTGACAGGGGGAGGTCCGCCCCAGCATTTT

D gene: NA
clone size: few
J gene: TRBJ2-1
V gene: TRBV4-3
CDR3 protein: CASSQDGGFNEQFF
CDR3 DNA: TGCGCCAGCAGCCAAGATGGGGGGTTCAATGAGCAGTTCTTC

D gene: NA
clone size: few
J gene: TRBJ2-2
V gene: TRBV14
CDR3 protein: CASSQVKTGELFF
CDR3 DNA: TGTGCCAGCAGCCAAGTAAAGACCGGGGAGCTGTTTTTT

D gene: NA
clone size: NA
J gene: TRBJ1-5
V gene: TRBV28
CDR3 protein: CASSLGIGHQPQHF
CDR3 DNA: TGTGCCAGCAGTTTAGGGATTGGTCATCAGCCCCAGCATTTT

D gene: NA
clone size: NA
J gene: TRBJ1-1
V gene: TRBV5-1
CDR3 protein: CASSPELDTEAFF
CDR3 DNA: TGCGCCAGCAGCCCGGAGTTGGACACTGAAGCTTTCTTT

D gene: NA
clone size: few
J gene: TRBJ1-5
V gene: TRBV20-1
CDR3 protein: CSAIRTPRGQPQHF
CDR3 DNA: TGCAGTGCTATTAGGACCCCAAGGGGTCAGCCCCAGCATTTT

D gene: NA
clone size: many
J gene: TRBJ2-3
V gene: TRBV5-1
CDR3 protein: CASSFTGTSTDTQYF
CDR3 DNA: TGCGCCAGCAGCTTCACCGGGACTAGCACAGATACGCAGTATTTT

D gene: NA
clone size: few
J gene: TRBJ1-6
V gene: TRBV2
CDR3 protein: CASSDSRETNSPLHF
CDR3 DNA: TGTGCCAGCAGTGACTCCCGGGAGACCAATTCACCCCTCCACTTT

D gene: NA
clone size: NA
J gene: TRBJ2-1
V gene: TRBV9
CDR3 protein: CASSVWGADNEQFF
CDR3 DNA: TGTGCCAGCAGCGTTTGGGGCGCCGACAATGAGCAGTTCTTC

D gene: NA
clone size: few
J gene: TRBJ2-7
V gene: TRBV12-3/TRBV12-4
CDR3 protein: CASSSDRNPAYEQYF
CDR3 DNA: TGTGCCAGCAGTTCCGACAGAAACCCGGCCTACGAGCAGTACTTC

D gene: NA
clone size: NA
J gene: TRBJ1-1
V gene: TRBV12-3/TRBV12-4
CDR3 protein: CASTLSYEAFF
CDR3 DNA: TGTGCCAGCACCCTAAGTTATGAAGCTTTCTTT

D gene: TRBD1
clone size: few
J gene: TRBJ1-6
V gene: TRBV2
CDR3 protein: CASSGPGQGNSPLHF
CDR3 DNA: TGTGCCAGCAGCGGCCCGGGACAGGGGAATTCACCCCTCCACTTT

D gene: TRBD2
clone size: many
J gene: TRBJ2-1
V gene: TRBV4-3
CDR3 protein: CASSLSRQRGGSEQFF
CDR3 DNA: TGCGCCAGCAGCCTCTCTCGCCAGCGGGGGGGCAGTGAGCAGTTCTTC

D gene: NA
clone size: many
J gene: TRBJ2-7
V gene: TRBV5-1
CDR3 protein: CASSVEQKYEQYF
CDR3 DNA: TGCGCCAGCAGCGTGGAGCAAAAATACGAGCAGTACTTC

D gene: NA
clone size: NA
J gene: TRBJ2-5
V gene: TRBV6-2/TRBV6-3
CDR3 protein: CASSPQLETQYF
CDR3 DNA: TGTGCCAGCAGCCCTCAATTGGAGACCCAGTACTTC

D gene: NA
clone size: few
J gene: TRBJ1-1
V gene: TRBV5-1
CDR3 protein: CASSGLGGNTEAFF
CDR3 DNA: TGCGCCAGCAGCGGGCTTGGGGGGAACACTGAAGCTTTCTTT